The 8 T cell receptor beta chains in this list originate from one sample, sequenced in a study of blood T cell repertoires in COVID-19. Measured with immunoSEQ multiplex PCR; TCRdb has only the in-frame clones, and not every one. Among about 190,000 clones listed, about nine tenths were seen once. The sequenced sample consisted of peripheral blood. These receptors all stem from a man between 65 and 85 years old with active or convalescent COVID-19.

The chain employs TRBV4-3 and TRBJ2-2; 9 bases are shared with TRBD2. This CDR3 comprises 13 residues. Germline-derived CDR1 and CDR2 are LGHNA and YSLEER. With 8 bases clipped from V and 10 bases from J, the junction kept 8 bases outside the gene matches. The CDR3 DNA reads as TGCGCCAGCCAGGGAGCGGGGGGATCGGAGCTGTTTTTT. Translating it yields CASQGAGGSELFF.

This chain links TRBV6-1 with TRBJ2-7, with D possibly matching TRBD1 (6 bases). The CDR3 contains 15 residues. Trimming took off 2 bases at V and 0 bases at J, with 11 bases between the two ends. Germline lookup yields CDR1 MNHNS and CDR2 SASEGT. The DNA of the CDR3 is TGTGCCAGCAGTGAAAATCAGGGGTTCTCCTACGAGCAGTACTTC. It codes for CASSENQGFSYEQYF.

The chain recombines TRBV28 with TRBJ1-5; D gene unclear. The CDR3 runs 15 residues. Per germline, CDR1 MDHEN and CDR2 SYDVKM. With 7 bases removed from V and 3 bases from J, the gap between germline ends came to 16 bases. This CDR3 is CASNLRALVNQPQHF. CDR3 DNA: TGTGCCAGCAATCTACGTGCCCTGGTCAATCAGCCCCAGCATTTT.

The CDR3: CASSTPTGTGPHEQYF. For the CDR3, the DNA is TGTGCCAGCAGTACCCCAACCGGGACAGGGCCCCACGAGCAGTACTTC. The chain recombines TRBV28 with TRBJ2-7, with 9 bases fitting TRBD1. The J segment lost 5 bases and the V segment lost 5 bases, leaving 13 bases of the junction unmatched. Germline CDR1 and CDR2: MDHEN and SYDVKM. This CDR3 spans 16 amino acids.

The CDR3 is CASRPGQDNSPLHF. The CDR3 bases are TGTGCCAGCAGACCCGGACAGGATAATTCACCCCTCCACTTT. This chain joins TRBV6-5 and TRBJ1-6; the match to TRBD1 covers 7 bases. V trimming: 6 bases; J trimming: 5 bases; junction bases outside the gene matches: 4. Germline V gene lookup returns CDR1 MNHEY and CDR2 SVGAGI. The CDR3 covers 14 residues.

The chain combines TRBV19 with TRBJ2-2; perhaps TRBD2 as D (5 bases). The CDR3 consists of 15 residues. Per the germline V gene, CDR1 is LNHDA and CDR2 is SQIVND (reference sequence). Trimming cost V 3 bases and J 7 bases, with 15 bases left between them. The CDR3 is CASSMQEVENGELFF. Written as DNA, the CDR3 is TGTGCCAGTAGTATGCAGGAGGTTGAGAACGGGGAGCTGTTTTTT. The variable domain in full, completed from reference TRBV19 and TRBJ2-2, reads DGGITQSPKYLFRKEGQNVTLSCEQNLNHDAMYWYRQDPGQGLRLIYYSQIVNDFQKGDIAEGYSVSREKKESFPLTVTSAQKNPTAFYLCASSMQEVENGELFFGEGSRLTVL.

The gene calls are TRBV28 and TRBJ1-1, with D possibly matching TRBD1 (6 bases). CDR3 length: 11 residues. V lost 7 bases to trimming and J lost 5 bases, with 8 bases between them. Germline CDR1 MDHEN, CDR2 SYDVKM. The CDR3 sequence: CASTGATEAFF. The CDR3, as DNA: TGTGCCAGCACAGGGGCTACTGAAGCTTTCTTT.

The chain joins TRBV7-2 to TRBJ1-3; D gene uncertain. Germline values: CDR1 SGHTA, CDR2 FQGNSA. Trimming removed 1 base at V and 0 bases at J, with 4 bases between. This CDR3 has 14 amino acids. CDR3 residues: CASSLGNSGNTIYF. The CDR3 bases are TGTGCCAGCAGCTTAGGTAACTCTGGAAACACCATATATTTT. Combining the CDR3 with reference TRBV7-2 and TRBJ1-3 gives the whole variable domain GAGVSQSPSNKVTEKGKDVELRCDPISGHTALYWYRQSLGQGLEFLIYFQGNSAPDKSGLPSDRFSAERTGGSVSTLTIQRTQQEDSAVYLCASSLGNSGNTIYFGEGSWLTVV.